The TCR beta chain described here comes from a study of T cell responses to AZD1222 COVID-19 vaccine. Findings and caveats of the study: Spike regions recognized by vaccine-associated CD4 TCRs spanned the protein, led by 160-218 and 743-854. The reported proportion of spike-specific TCRs targeting unmutated variant regions was nearly half.

Notes on this clone: Its specificity is not known. The sample has other DNA sequences that encode this CDR3 too.

Generated by immunoSEQ multiplex PCR, the TCRdb table keeps only in-frame clones and is missing some. Among around 140,000 clones listed, approximately 86% were seen once. CDR3 length: 12 amino acids. The V end was cut by 1 base, the J end by 3 bases, with 4 bases between. Germline assignment: CDR1 LGHDT and CDR2 YNNKEL (reference sequence). The sequence derives from an adult who received the MenACWY meningococcal vaccine as a control. The V gene is TRBV3-1 (or the pseudogene TRBV3-2), the J gene TRBJ2-7; the D is unclear. This material consisted of peripheral blood, taken 28 days after the second dose of the MenACWY control vaccine. CDR3 residues: CASSQVGYEQYF. For the CDR3, the DNA is TGTGCCAGCAGCCAAGTAGGCTACGAGCAGTACTTC.